These 27 T cell receptor beta chains originate from one sample sequenced in a study of blood T cell repertoires in COVID-19. TCRdb's copy holds only in-frame clones and misses some; the assay was immunoSEQ multiplex PCR. Of 150,000 or so clones in the sample, around 86% are singletons; the top ten hold almost 1%. The specimen sequenced was peripheral blood. All receptors derive from a man aged 18 to 30 with acute or convalescent COVID-19.

This chain links TRBV7-9 with TRBJ2-2; tentatively, D is TRBD2 (7 bases). The CDR3 runs 15 residues. CDR1 is SEHNR and CDR2 is FQNEAQ in the germline V gene (reference sequence). The V and J ends lost 6 bases and 0 bases respectively, with 11 bases between them. CDR3 sequence: CASRGGPANTGELFF. As DNA, the CDR3 is TGTGCCAGCAGGGGGGGGCCCGCGAACACCGGGGAGCTGTTTTTT.

The rearrangement links TRBV6-6 to TRBJ1-6, with D maybe TRBD1 (6 bases). Germline CDR1 and CDR2: MNHNY and SVGAGI (reference sequence). The V gene lost 7 bases and the J gene lost 7 bases, with 14 bases spanning the gap. The CDR3 is made up of 14 amino acids. The CDR3 DNA follows: TGTGCCAGCACCAGCCAGGGGCCAAATTCACCCCTCCACTTT. It translates to CASTSQGPNSPLHF.

The chain recombines TRBV14 with TRBJ1-4, with D perhaps matching TRBD1 (5 bases). Trimming took off 2 bases at V and 0 bases at J, with 13 bases between the two ends. From germline, CDR1 is SGHDN and CDR2 FVKESK. The CDR3 has 17 residues. CDR3 sequence: CASSQQGWIATNEKLFF. For the CDR3, the DNA is TGTGCCAGCAGCCAACAGGGATGGATCGCAACTAATGAAAAACTGTTTTTT.

For the CDR3, the DNA is TGCGCCAGCAGCTTGGTTGCGGAGAACACTGAAGCTTTCTTT. Translating gives CASSLVAENTEAFF. This chain joins TRBV5-1 and TRBJ1-1; D is unresolved. Per germline, CDR1 SGHRS and CDR2 YFSETQ. Trimming stripped 0 bases from V and 1 base from J, with 7 bases between. CDR3 length: 14 residues.

The chain has TRBV2 and TRBJ1-1; D gene unclear. CDR1 is SNHLY and CDR2 is FYNNEI in the germline V gene. This CDR3 has 11 amino acids. The V gene lost 4 bases and the J gene lost 12 bases, with 12 bases spanning the gap. CDR3 coding DNA: TGTGCCAGCAGTGCCGGTAGAATGACTTTCTTT. Amino acid sequence: CASSAGRMTFF.

This clone appeared a single time. The V call is TRBV18, the J call TRBJ2-7; TRBD2 matches 11 bases. Per germline, CDR1 KGHSH and CDR2 LQKENI. The junction had 4 bases not matched to a gene; V was cut back by 2 bases and J by 1 base. This CDR3 spans 16 amino acids. CDR3 coding DNA: TGTGCCAGCTCACCAACGGGACTAGCGGCTTCCTACGAGCAGTACGTC. As protein: CASSPTGLAASYEQYV.

The rearrangement joins TRBV20-1 to TRBJ2-1; no reliable D call. In germline, CDR1 is DFQATT, CDR2 SNEGSKA (reference sequence). This CDR3 is built from 11 residues. Trimming cost V 6 bases and J 4 bases, with 7 bases left between them. The CDR3 DNA reads TGCAGTGCCCTACCGTACAATGAGCAGTTCTTC. It specifies CSALPYNEQFF.

V gene TRBV7-2 combines with J gene TRBJ2-4; D is unresolved. V was shortened by 1 base and J by 6 bases, with 7 bases between the two germline ends. Germline lookup yields CDR1 SGHTA and CDR2 FQGNSA. This CDR3 is 13 amino acids long. The CDR3 spells CASSLDGLNIQYF. DNA for the CDR3: TGTGCCAGCAGCTTAGACGGTTTAAACATTCAGTACTTC.

The chain combines TRBV18 with TRBJ1-5; possibly TRBD1 for D (6 bases). This CDR3 is 13 amino acids long. Germline V gene lookup returns CDR1 KGHSH and CDR2 LQKENI. With 3 bases removed from V and 7 bases from J, the gap between germline ends came to 10 bases. The CDR3 spells CASSPGQTQPQHF. In nucleotides, the CDR3 is TGTGCCAGCTCACCGGGACAAACACAGCCCCAGCATTTT.

The chain is built from TRBV30 and TRBJ1-6, with TRBD1 as a possible D gene (5 bases). CDR1 and CDR2 (germline): GTSNPN, SVGIG (reference sequence). This CDR3 has 14 residues. V gave up 4 bases and J gave up 10 bases, with 17 bases separating them. CDR3: CAWTRGQGRSPLHF. The CDR3 DNA sequence: TGTGCCTGGACCCGAGGTCAGGGTCGATCACCCCTCCACTTT.

The chain couples TRBV5-1 to TRBJ2-2; D not certain. Trimming stripped 0 bases from V and 2 bases from J, with 11 bases between. Germline V CDR1 and CDR2: SGHRS, YFSETQ. This CDR3 region has 16 residues. This CDR3 reads CASSLGAGDNTGELFF. The CDR3 DNA reads TGCGCCAGCAGCTTGGGGGCAGGTGATAACACCGGGGAGCTGTTTTTT.

The rearrangement links TRBV4-2 to TRBJ2-3, with 11 nucleotides matching TRBD2. This CDR3 has 17 amino acids. CDR1 LGHNA and CDR2 YNFKEQ come from the germline V gene. The V and J ends lost 0 bases and 3 bases, in that order; junction bases with no gene match: 5. Here the CDR3 reads CASSQDGIAGGTDTQYF. CDR3 nucleotide sequence: TGTGCCAGCAGCCAAGATGGAATAGCGGGGGGGACAGATACGCAGTATTTT.

The CDR3 reads CASSPGGVGEQFF. In DNA form, the CDR3 reads TGTGCCAGCAGTCCCGGAGGGGTAGGTGAGCAGTTCTTC. The rearrangement joins TRBV6-5 to TRBJ2-1; perhaps TRBD2 as D (6 bases). The CDR3 extends over 13 amino acids. CDR1 MNHEY and CDR2 SVGAGI come from the germline V gene. The V gene lost 5 bases and the J gene lost 9 bases, with 14 bases spanning the gap.

The gene calls are TRBV10-2 and TRBJ2-2; 9 bases fit TRBD1. The CDR3 covers 12 residues. J gave up 12 bases and V 6 bases, and 5 bases lay outside the gene matches. Germline V lookup: CDR1 WSHSY, CDR2 SAAADI. The CDR3 DNA reads as TGCGCCAGCAGCAGACAGGGGGACAAGCTGTTTTTT. It encodes CASSRQGDKLFF.

This clone has more than one count but fewer than ten. The chain uses TRBV5-8 and TRBJ1-1; 10 nucleotides line up with TRBD1. The CDR3 has 14 amino acids. J lost 11 bases, V lost 2 bases, and 9 bases had no gene match. Germline V lookup: CDR1 SGHTS, CDR2 YDEGEE. CDR3 loop: CASSFGQGVGLAFF. CDR3 DNA: TGTGCCAGCAGCTTCGGACAGGGGGTAGGATTGGCTTTCTTT.

The rearrangement links TRBV5-1 to TRBJ2-3, with 11 bases matching TRBD2. J was trimmed by 4 bases and V by 5 bases; bases with no gene match: 6. This CDR3 contains 15 residues. CDR1 is SGHRS, CDR2 YFSETQ, per germline. CDR3: CASSLTSGVADTQYF. In DNA form, the CDR3 reads TGCGCCAGCAGTTTGACTAGCGGGGTTGCAGATACGCAGTATTTT.

This rearrangement joins TRBV30 to TRBJ2-2; D gene unclear. Trimming took off 6 bases at V and 1 base at J, with 6 bases between the two ends. CDR3 length: 12 amino acids. Germline-derived CDR1 and CDR2 are GTSNPN and SVGIG (reference sequence). The CDR3: CACERNTGELFF. DNA of the CDR3: TGTGCCTGCGAGCGGAACACCGGGGAGCTGTTTTTT. The full variable domain, with the rest looked up from reference TRBV30 and TRBJ2-2, is SQTIHQWPATLVQPVGSPLSLECTVEGTSNPNLYWYRQAAGRGLQLLFYSVGIGQISSEVPQNLSASRPQDRQFILSSKKLLLSDSGFYLCACERNTGELFFGEGSRLTVL.

This chain joins TRBV15 and TRBJ1-6; tentative D call: TRBD1 (6 bases). The germline V and J ends were trimmed by 3 bases and 14 bases, with 17 bases remaining between them. CDR1 and CDR2 from the germline V gene are LNHNV and YYDKDF (reference sequence). The CDR3 contains 14 residues. In nucleotides, the CDR3 is TGTGCCACCAGCAGCGGAAACCCGGCAGGGGCCCTCCACTTT. This encodes CATSSGNPAGALHF.

This rearrangement joins TRBV6-5 to TRBJ1-2, with 7 positions matching TRBD1. Germline CDR1 and CDR2: MNHEY and SVGAGI. The CDR3 covers 15 residues. V shed 2 bases and J 2 bases; nucleotides not matched to a gene: 5. In nucleotides, the CDR3 is TGTGCCAGCAGTTACCGGACAGGACCAAACTATGGCTACACCTTC. Translation gives CASSYRTGPNYGYTF.

This clone was recorded only once. V and J are TRBV25-1 and TRBJ1-5, with TRBD1 matching over 7 bases. This CDR3 comprises 17 residues. J gave up 2 bases and V 4 bases, and 11 bases lay outside the gene matches. Per the germline V gene, CDR1 is MGHDK and CDR2 is SYGVNS. CDR3 residues: CASSGGDRSYGNQPQHF. Written as DNA, the CDR3 is TGTGCCAGCAGTGGGGGGGACAGATCTTATGGCAATCAGCCCCAGCATTTT. Full variable domain (rest looked up from reference TRBV25-1 and TRBJ1-5): EADIYQTPRYLVIGTGKKITLECSQTMGHDKMYWYQQDPGMELHLIHYSYGVNSTEKGDLSSESTVSRIRTEHFPLTLESARPSHTSQYLCASSGGDRSYGNQPQHFGDGTRLSIL.

The V call is TRBV27, the J call TRBJ1-4, with 8 bases lining up with TRBD1. Germline V lookup: CDR1 MNHEY, CDR2 SMNVEV (reference sequence). The CDR3 extends over 17 amino acids. The V gene end was trimmed by 4 bases and the J gene end by 0 bases; junction bases not matched to a gene: 7. Written as DNA, the CDR3 is TGTGCCAGCAGTTCCGGACAGGGTGAGGCAACTAATGAAAAACTGTTTTTT. Protein: CASSSGQGEATNEKLFF.

The chain couples TRBV5-1 to TRBJ1-5, with D unclear. V gave up 2 bases and J gave up 2 bases, with 8 bases separating them. CDR1 is SGHRS, CDR2 YFSETQ, per germline. The CDR3 contains 14 residues. The CDR3 is CASSFDGGNQPQHF. Here the CDR3 DNA reads TGCGCCAGCAGCTTTGACGGGGGCAATCAGCCCCAGCATTTT.

J is TRBJ2-4 and V is TRBV11-2; 8 nucleotides align to TRBD2. V was clipped by 4 bases and J by 9 bases; unmatched bases: 5. CDR3 length: 13 amino acids. Germline V CDR1 and CDR2: SGHAT, FQNNGV. CDR3 bases: TGTGCCAGCAGCTCATCGGGGGGGAGCATTCAGTACTTC. It translates to CASSSSGGSIQYF.

The genes are TRBV13 and TRBJ2-4; D may be TRBD2 (6 bases). Germline V gives CDR1 PRHDT, CDR2 FYEKMQ (reference sequence). The ends were cut back, 5 bases at V and 1 base at J, with 15 bases in the middle. CDR3 length: 16 residues. This CDR3 reads CASSPGGKRAKNIQYF. Written as DNA, the CDR3 is TGTGCCAGCAGCCCCGGGGGAAAGAGGGCCAAAAACATTCAGTACTTC.

The chain carries TRBV25-1 and TRBJ1-1; D unresolved. This CDR3 has 14 amino acids. Per germline, CDR1 MGHDK and CDR2 SYGVNS. Between the trimmed V and J ends, which lost 8 bases and 0 bases, there was a span of 13 bases. Here the CDR3 DNA reads TGTGCCAGCCAGTATGGAGGTATGAACACTGAAGCTTTCTTT. It specifies CASQYGGMNTEAFF.

The chain employs TRBV7-3 and TRBJ2-2, with 7 bases fitting TRBD2. Germline V gene lookup returns CDR1 SGHTA and CDR2 FQGTGA. V lost 4 bases and J lost 5; bases outside the gene matches: 7. This CDR3 has 15 amino acids. CDR3 DNA: TGTGCCAGCAGCTCATCTAGCGGAGGGACCGGGGAGCTGTTTTTT. It specifies CASSSSSGGTGELFF.

V is TRBV2 and J is TRBJ2-1; TRBD2 is a possible D gene (6 bases). Per germline, CDR1 SNHLY and CDR2 FYNNEI. CDR3 size: 16 residues. Trimming took off 6 bases at V and 7 bases at J, with 22 bases between the two ends. The CDR3 region is CASSAPLGGRNNEQFF. For the CDR3, the DNA is TGTGCCAGCAGCGCCCCCCTCGGAGGGAGGAATAATGAGCAGTTCTTC.